Each of the 26 T cell receptor beta chains below was sequenced from the same sample in a study of T cell repertoires in cytomegalovirus infection. One entry per CDR3 protein, called by TCRdb with MiXCR from the reads. Among 250,000 or so distinct CDR3 sequences, over 15% were seen once, and the ten largest hold around half. The sample was CD8+ T cells from PBMCs. The receptors were gathered from a human donor in good health (CMV status not recorded). Some clones in this sample may be carry-over from other donors' samples.

The chain uses TRBV7-3 and TRBJ1-1, with 7 bases fitting TRBD1. Germline CDR1 reads SGHTA; CDR2 reads FQGTGA. CDR3 length equals 15 residues. V shed 5 bases and J 1 base; nucleotides not matched to a gene: 7. The CDR3 DNA reads as TGTGCCAGCAGCCCAAACAGGGGACCGAACACTGAAGCTTTCTTT. It specifies CASSPNRGPNTEAFF.

The V gene is TRBV14, the J gene TRBJ2-7, with D perhaps matching TRBD1 (5 bases). Trimming shortened V by 2 bases and J by 3 bases, and 14 bases separated the two germline ends. The CDR3 runs to 15 residues. Germline CDR1 and CDR2: SGHDN and FVKESK. The CDR3 loop is CASSQLGQGIYEQYF. In nucleotides, the CDR3 is TGTGCCAGCAGCCAACTCGGGCAGGGAATCTACGAGCAGTACTTC.

Only a few counts were recorded for this clonotype. V is TRBV20-1 and J is TRBJ2-5; 8 nucleotides line up with TRBD2. The V gene end was trimmed by 5 bases and the J gene end by 5 bases; junction bases not matched to a gene: 16. Germline V gives CDR1 DFQATT, CDR2 SNEGSKA (reference sequence). The length of the CDR3 is 16 residues. CDR3: CSARRVRGGGPETQYF. The CDR3 nucleotides read TGCAGTGCTCGCCGGGTCCGGGGGGGCGGACCTGAGACCCAGTACTTC.

This clonotype has ten or more counts. The chain carries TRBV7-6 and TRBJ2-2; possibly TRBD1 or TRBD2 for D (6 bases each). Germline loops: CDR1 SGHVS, CDR2 FNYEAQ. The V end was cut by 5 bases, the J end by 0 bases, with 16 bases between. The CDR3 is 17 amino acids. The CDR3 DNA reads as TGTGCCAGCAGCCCCGGCGAGGGGGGACCGAACACCGGGGAGCTGTTTTTT. As protein: CASSPGEGGPNTGELFF.

This chain connects TRBV6-6 to TRBJ1-1; possible D gene TRBD1, 6 bases. The CDR3 runs to 15 residues. The V and J ends lost 6 bases and 4 bases respectively, with 18 bases between them. Germline CDR1 is MNHNY and CDR2 is SVGAGI (reference sequence). CDR3 nucleotide sequence: TGTGCCAGCAGCCTAAACAGACAGGATGGCACTGAAGCTTTCTTT. This encodes CASSLNRQDGTEAFF.

Regarding this clonotype: Germline and junction disagree at one end, which may indicate a read error. The V gene is TRBV28, the J gene TRBJ2-3, with D possibly being TRBD1 (5 bases). CDR3 length equals 16 residues. Germline-derived CDR1 and CDR2 are MDHEN and SYDVKM. The CDR3 sequence: CASSLEWLGLTTDTHF. As DNA, the CDR3 is TGTGCCAGCAGTTTGGAATGGTTGGGGCTAACCACAGATACGCATTTT.

This clonotype was seen many times. The chain combines TRBV27 with TRBJ2-7; D tentatively reads TRBD1 or TRBD2 (6 bases each). V gave up 6 bases and J gave up 2 bases, with 14 bases separating them. This CDR3 has 14 amino acids. The germline V gene encodes CDR1 MNHEY and CDR2 SMNVEV (reference sequence). In DNA, the CDR3 is TGTGCCAGCAGCTTAGGACGGGGGCCCTACGAGCAGTACTTC. Protein product: CASSLGRGPYEQYF.

This clonotype was seen repeatedly, ten times or more. The V call is TRBV7-6, the J call TRBJ2-1; D is unresolved. This CDR3 region has 12 residues. Germline V gene sequence: CDR1 SGHVS, CDR2 FNYEAQ. Trimming pared 6 bases from V and 8 bases from J, leaving 11 bases between. The CDR3 nucleotides read TGTGCCAGCAGTCCTCTGAGCCATGAGCAGTTCTTC. Protein sequence: CASSPLSHEQFF.

The rearrangement joins TRBV10-3 to TRBJ2-7; 10 bases fit TRBD1. Germline CDR1 is ENHRY and CDR2 is SYGVKD. Germline trimming cut 0 bases from V and 5 bases from J; bases unmatched to any gene: 7. The CDR3 runs 16 residues. CDR3 coding DNA: TGTGCCATCAGTGAGTCGCAGGGACAGGGGACCGACGAGCAGTACTTC. As protein: CAISESQGQGTDEQYF.

This clonotype was observed at least ten times. This sequence joins TRBV7-9 and TRBJ1-1, with TRBD1 as a possible D gene (5 bases). The germline V gene has CDR1 SEHNR and CDR2 FQNEAQ (reference sequence). Trimming removed 5 bases at V and 10 bases at J, with 11 bases between. This CDR3 region has 11 residues. CDR3 sequence reads: CASSTDSTAFF. The CDR3 bases are TGTGCCAGCAGCACCGACAGTACAGCTTTCTTT.

This clonotype was detected many times. The chain has TRBV28 and TRBJ2-7; weak D call: TRBD2 (6 bases). This CDR3 has 17 amino acids. Trimming cost V 3 bases and J 3 bases, with 21 bases left between them. CDR1 MDHEN and CDR2 SYDVKM come from the germline V gene. Written as DNA, the CDR3 is TGTGCCAGCAGTTTCCCCCCCGGGGGACTGTCAGGCTACGAGCAGTACTTC. This encodes CASSFPPGGLSGYEQYF. Supplemented by reference TRBV28 and TRBJ2-7, the full variable domain reads DVKVTQSSRYLVKRTGEKVFLECVQDMDHENMFWYRQDPGLGLRLIYFSYDVKMKEKGDIPEGYSVSREKKERFSLILESASTNQTSMYLCASSFPPGGLSGYEQYFGPGTRLTVT.

At least ten counts were recorded for this clonotype. V usage is TRBV7-6 and J usage is TRBJ1-5; no firm D call. Germline V gene lookup returns CDR1 SGHVS and CDR2 FNYEAQ. This CDR3 comprises 16 residues. V lost 0 bases, J lost 2 bases, and 11 bases lay in between. The CDR3: CASSLAGGGGNQPQHF. In nucleotides, the CDR3 is TGTGCCAGCAGCTTAGCGGGCGGCGGCGGCAATCAGCCCCAGCATTTT.

In its sample, this clonotype was seen many times. The chain combines TRBV2 with TRBJ2-7; the match to TRBD1 covers 8 bases. The germline V gene has CDR1 SNHLY and CDR2 FYNNEI. The junction had 21 bases not matched to a gene; V was cut back by 7 bases and J by 7 bases. This CDR3 has 17 residues. The CDR3 nucleotides are TGTGCCAGCACCCCACATTTTACAGGGGGTTATCTGGAAGAGCAGTACTTC. The encoded protein is CASTPHFTGGYLEEQYF. Looking up the rest from reference TRBV2 and TRBJ2-7 gives the full variable domain: EPEVTQTPSHQVTQMGQEVILRCVPISNHLYFYWYRQILGQKVEFLVSFYNNEISEKSEIFDDQFSVERPDGSNFTLKIRSTKLEDSAMYFCASTPHFTGGYLEEQYFGPGTRLTVT.

As concerns this clonotype: The CDR3 does not close with the conserved phenylalanine or tryptophan, likely indicating a read error. The rearrangement links TRBV29-1 to TRBJ2-3; TRBD2 is a possible D gene (6 bases). Looked up from germline, CDR1 is SQVTM and CDR2 is ANQGSEA. The CDR3 extends over 13 amino acids. V was pared by 6 bases and J by 11 bases, with 21 bases between. DNA for the CDR3: TGCAGCGTCCCCGGGACCGCCGGTAGCGGGCAGTATTCT. Amino acids: CSVPGTAGSGQYS.

The chain has TRBV6-5 and TRBJ2-1; D may match TRBD1 or TRBD2 (5 bases each). The V end lost 5 bases, the J end lost 8 bases, and 19 bases lay between the germline ends. The CDR3 loop spans 15 amino acids. Germline V gives CDR1 MNHEY, CDR2 SVGAGI. The CDR3: CASSRMTELGDEQFF. The CDR3, as DNA: TGTGCCAGCAGTCGAATGACAGAGTTGGGGGATGAGCAGTTCTTC.

The chain carries TRBV7-9 and TRBJ2-5, with D possibly TRBD2 on 6 matching bases. Per the germline V gene, CDR1 is SEHNR and CDR2 is FQNEAQ (reference sequence). Trimming stripped 3 bases from V and 3 bases from J, with 20 bases between. The length of the CDR3 is 17 residues. CDR3 region: CASSFETQSAGKETQYF. As DNA, the CDR3 is TGTGCCAGCAGCTTTGAAACTCAGTCTGCGGGGAAAGAGACCCAGTACTTC.

This clonotype is medium-sized within its sample. The chain carries TRBV7-2 and TRBJ2-1, with 7 nucleotides matching TRBD2. V lost 0 bases to trimming and J lost 2 bases; unmatched junction nucleotides: 1. The CDR3 runs to 15 residues. Germline-derived CDR1 and CDR2 are SGHTA and FQGNSA. The CDR3 loop is CASSLAGGTYNEQFF. Written as DNA, the CDR3 is TGTGCCAGCAGCTTAGCGGGGGGGACCTACAATGAGCAGTTCTTC. The full variable domain, rest sourced from reference TRBV7-2 and TRBJ2-1, is GAGVSQSPSNKVTEKGKDVELRCDPISGHTALYWYRQSLGQGLEFLIYFQGNSAPDKSGLPSDRFSAERTGGSVSTLTIQRTQQEDSAVYLCASSLAGGTYNEQFFGPGTRLTVL.

This clonotype was recorded at least ten times. This chain joins TRBV20-1 and TRBJ2-1; 8 bases fit TRBD2. The CDR3 totals 15 residues. Per the germline V gene, CDR1 is DFQATT and CDR2 is SNEGSKA (reference sequence). Trimming took 6 bases from V and 3 from J; bases not matched to a gene: 10. This chain's CDR3 is CSADGAGGNYNEQFF. CDR3 in DNA: TGCAGTGCCGATGGGGCGGGGGGAAACTACAATGAGCAGTTCTTC.

The rearrangement uses TRBV12-3 or TRBV12-4 and TRBJ2-1; no firm D call. CDR3 length: 16 residues. V dropped 3 bases and J dropped 1 base, with 13 bases sitting between them. The CDR3 reads CASSFLVRDSYNEQFF. CDR3 DNA sequence: TGTGCCAGCAGTTTTTTGGTCCGCGATTCCTACAATGAGCAGTTCTTC.

This clonotype showed up many times. The chain recombines TRBV7-2 with TRBJ1-1, with 7 bases aligning to TRBD1. CDR3 size: 18 residues. CDR1 is SGHTA and CDR2 is FQGNSA in the germline V gene. With 2 bases clipped from V and 3 bases from J, the junction kept 15 bases outside the gene matches. Here the CDR3 DNA reads TGTGCCAGCAGCTTAATACTTCAGGGGGGGGGGAAGTACACTGAAGCTTTCTTT. Its translation: CASSLILQGGGKYTEAFF.

This clonotype was found a few times. The CDR3 protein is CASSLTSSGTGVSYEQYF. The CDR3 bases are TGTGCCAGCAGCTTAACATCTTCCGGGACAGGGGTCTCCTACGAGCAGTACTTC. The V and J genes are TRBV6-6 and TRBJ2-7; 10 positions agree with TRBD1. CDR1 is MNHNY, CDR2 SVGAGI, per germline (reference sequence). This CDR3 contains 18 residues. V lost 6 bases, J lost 0 bases, and 14 bases stayed unmatched.

The chain has TRBV7-2 and TRBJ2-4; 12 bases match TRBD2. V lost 1 base and J lost 6; bases outside the gene matches: 13. From germline, CDR1 is SGHTA and CDR2 FQGNSA. The CDR3 extends over 19 amino acids. The CDR3 sequence is CASSLEASGGAWSGNIQYF. The CDR3 bases are TGTGCCAGCAGCTTAGAAGCTAGCGGGGGGGCCTGGTCGGGAAACATTCAGTACTTC.

The chain links TRBV5-6 to TRBJ2-7; D call uncertain. The germline CDR1 and CDR2 sequences are SGHDT and YYEEEE. The germline V and J ends were trimmed by 4 bases and 9 bases, with 11 bases remaining between them. The CDR3 consists of 11 residues. The CDR3 region has the DNA TGTGCCAGCAGCGGGTCAGGTACGCAGTACTTC. The encoded protein is CASSGSGTQYF.

This clonotype was counted many times. The J gene is TRBJ1-4, the V gene TRBV7-9; D unclear. The CDR3 is 13 amino acids. V was cut by 0 bases and J by 14 bases, with 13 bases left in between. Per the germline V gene, CDR1 is SEHNR and CDR2 is FQNEAQ (reference sequence). CDR3 sequence reads: CASSLATTAALFF. The CDR3 DNA reads as TGTGCCAGCAGCTTAGCCACCACCGCGGCGCTGTTTTTT.

This clonotype was detected many times. J is TRBJ2-3 and V is TRBV7-2; D perhaps matches TRBD1 (7 bases). The germline V gene encodes CDR1 SGHTA and CDR2 FQGNSA. The CDR3 consists of 14 residues. Trimming removed 5 bases at V and 8 bases at J, with 17 bases between. CDR3 sequence reads: CASSPDREAGTQYF. CDR3 DNA: TGTGCCAGCAGCCCCGACAGGGAGGCGGGTACGCAGTATTTT.

J is TRBJ2-1 and V is TRBV7-9; TRBD1 matches at 7 bases. Germline V gene lookup returns CDR1 SEHNR and CDR2 FQNEAQ (reference sequence). The length of the CDR3 is 16 residues. V lost 5 bases and J lost 0; bases outside the gene matches: 7. The CDR3: CASSAETGSSYNEQFF. The CDR3 region has the DNA TGTGCCAGCAGCGCCGAGACAGGGAGCTCCTACAATGAGCAGTTCTTC.